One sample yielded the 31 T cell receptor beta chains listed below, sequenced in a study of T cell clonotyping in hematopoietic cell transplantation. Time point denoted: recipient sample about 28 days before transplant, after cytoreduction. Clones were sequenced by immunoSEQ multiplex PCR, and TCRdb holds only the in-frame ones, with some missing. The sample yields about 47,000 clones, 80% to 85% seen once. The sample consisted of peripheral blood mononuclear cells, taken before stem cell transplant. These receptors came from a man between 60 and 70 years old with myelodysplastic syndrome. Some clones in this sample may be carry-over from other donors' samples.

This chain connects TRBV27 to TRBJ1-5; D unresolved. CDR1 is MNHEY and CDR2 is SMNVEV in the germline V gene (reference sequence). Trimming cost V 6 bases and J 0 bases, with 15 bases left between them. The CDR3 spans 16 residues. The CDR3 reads CASRFRKDNSNQPQHF. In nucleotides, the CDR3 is TGTGCCAGCAGGTTTAGGAAGGATAATAGCAATCAGCCCCAGCATTTT.

The CDR3 sequence: CASSPKDREAFF. Written as DNA, the CDR3 is TGTGCCAGCAGTCCCAAGGACCGTGAAGCTTTCTTT. The chain links TRBV28 to TRBJ1-1; D unresolved. The CDR3 has 12 amino acids. Germline-derived CDR1 and CDR2 are MDHEN and SYDVKM. Trimming cost V 5 bases and J 7 bases, with 11 bases left between them.

The CDR3 bases are TGTGCCAGCAGGACAGGGGGCAAAAACATTCAGTACTTC. Translating it yields CASRTGGKNIQYF. The chain has TRBV21-1 and TRBJ2-4; TRBD1, the D gene given by the table, was not confirmed from the DNA. TRBV21-1 is listed as a pseudogene. CDR3 size: 13 residues.

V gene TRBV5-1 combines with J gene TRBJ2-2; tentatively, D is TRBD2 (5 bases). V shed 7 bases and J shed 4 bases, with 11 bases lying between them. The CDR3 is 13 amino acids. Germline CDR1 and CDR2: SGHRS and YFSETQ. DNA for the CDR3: TGCGCCAGCCGGGGTAGTGGCACCGGGGAGCTGTTTTTT. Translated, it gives CASRGSGTGELFF.

The CDR3 coding sequence is TGTGCCAGCAGACCGGGACTAAAAGCGGAGGAGACCCAGTACTTC. As protein: CASRPGLKAEETQYF. The rearrangement links TRBV2 to TRBJ2-5; 7 bases align to TRBD2. This CDR3 spans 15 amino acids. V gave up 6 bases and J gave up 5 bases; unmatched junction bases: 12. CDR1 is SNHLY and CDR2 is FYNNEI in the germline V gene.

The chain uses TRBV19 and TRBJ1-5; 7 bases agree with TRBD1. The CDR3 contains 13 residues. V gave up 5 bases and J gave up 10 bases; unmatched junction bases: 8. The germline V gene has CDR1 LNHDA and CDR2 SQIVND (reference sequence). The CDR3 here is CASSPGQAAPQHF. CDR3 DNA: TGTGCCAGTAGTCCTGGACAGGCCGCACCCCAGCATTTT.

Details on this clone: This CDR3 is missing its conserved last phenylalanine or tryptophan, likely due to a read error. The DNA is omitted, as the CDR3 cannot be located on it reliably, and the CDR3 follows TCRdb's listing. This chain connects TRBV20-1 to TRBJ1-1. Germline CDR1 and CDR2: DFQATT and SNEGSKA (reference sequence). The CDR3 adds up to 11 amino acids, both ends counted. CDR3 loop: CSASSGTTPTL.

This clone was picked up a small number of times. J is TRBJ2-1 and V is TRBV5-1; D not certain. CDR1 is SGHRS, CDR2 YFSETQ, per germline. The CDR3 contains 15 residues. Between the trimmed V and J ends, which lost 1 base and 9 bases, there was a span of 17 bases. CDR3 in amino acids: CASSLTLDGWSEQFF. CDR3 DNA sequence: TGCGCCAGCAGCTTGACCCTGGACGGCTGGAGTGAGCAGTTCTTC.

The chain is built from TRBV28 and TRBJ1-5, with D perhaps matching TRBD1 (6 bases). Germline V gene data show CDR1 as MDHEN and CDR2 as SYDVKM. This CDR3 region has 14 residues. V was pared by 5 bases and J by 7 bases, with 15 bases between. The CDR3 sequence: CASSLPRGGQPQHF. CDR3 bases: TGTGCCAGCAGTCTCCCCAGGGGCGGGCAGCCCCAGCATTTT.

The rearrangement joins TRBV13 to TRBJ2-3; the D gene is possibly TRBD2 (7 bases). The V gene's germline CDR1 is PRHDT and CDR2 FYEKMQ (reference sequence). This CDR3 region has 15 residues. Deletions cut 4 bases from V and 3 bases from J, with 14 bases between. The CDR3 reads CASSSGGAPTDTQYF. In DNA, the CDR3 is TGTGCCAGCAGCTCTGGGGGGGCACCGACAGATACGCAGTATTTT. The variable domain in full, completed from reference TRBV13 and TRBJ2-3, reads AAGVIQSPRHLIKEKRETATLKCYPIPRHDTVYWYQQGPGQDPQFLISFYEKMQSDKGSIPDRFSAQQFSDYHSELNMSSLELGDSALYFCASSSGGAPTDTQYFGPGTRLTVL.

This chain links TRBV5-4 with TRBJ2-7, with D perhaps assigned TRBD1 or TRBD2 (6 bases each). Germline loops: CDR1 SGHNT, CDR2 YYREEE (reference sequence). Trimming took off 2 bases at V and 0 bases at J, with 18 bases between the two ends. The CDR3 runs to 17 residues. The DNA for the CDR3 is TGTGCCAGCAGCTTCGGTGGTAGGGGGGACCTCTCCTACGAGCAGTACTTC. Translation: CASSFGGRGDLSYEQYF. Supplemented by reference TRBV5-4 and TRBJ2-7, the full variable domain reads ETGVTQSPTHLIKTRGQQVTLRCSSQSGHNTVSWYQQALGQGPQFIFQYYREEENGRGNFPPRFSGLQFPNYSSELNVNALELDDSALYLCASSFGGRGDLSYEQYFGPGTRLTVT.

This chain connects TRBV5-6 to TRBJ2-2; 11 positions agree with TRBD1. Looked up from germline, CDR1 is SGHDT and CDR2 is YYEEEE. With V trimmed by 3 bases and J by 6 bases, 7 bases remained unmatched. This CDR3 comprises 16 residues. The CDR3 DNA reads TGTGCCAGCAGCTGGAAGGACAGGGGGCTACCCGGGGAGCTGTTTTTT. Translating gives CASSWKDRGLPGELFF.

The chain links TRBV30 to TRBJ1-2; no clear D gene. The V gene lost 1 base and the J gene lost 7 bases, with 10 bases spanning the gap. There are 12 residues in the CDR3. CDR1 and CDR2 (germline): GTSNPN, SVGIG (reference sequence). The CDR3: CAWSAFVGGYTF. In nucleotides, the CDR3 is TGTGCCTGGAGTGCATTCGTGGGTGGCTACACCTTC.

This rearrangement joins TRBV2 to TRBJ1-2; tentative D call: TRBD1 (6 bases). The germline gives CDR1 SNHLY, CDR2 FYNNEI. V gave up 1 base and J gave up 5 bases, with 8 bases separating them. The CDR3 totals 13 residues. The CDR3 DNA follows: TGTGCCAGCAGTGAAGAGGGGGATTATGGCTACACCTTC. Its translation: CASSEEGDYGYTF. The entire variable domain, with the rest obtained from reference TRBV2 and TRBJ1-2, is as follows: EPEVTQTPSHQVTQMGQEVILRCVPISNHLYFYWYRQILGQKVEFLVSFYNNEISEKSEIFDDQFSVERPDGSNFTLKIRSTKLEDSAMYFCASSEEGDYGYTFGSGTRLTVV.

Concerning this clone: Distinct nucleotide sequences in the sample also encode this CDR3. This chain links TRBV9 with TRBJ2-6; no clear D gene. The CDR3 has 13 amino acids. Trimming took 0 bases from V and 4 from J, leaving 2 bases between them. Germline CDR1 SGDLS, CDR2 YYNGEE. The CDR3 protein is CASSVAGANVLTF. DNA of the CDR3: TGTGCCAGCAGCGTAGCCGGGGCCAACGTCCTGACTTTC.

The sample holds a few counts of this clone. CDR3 DNA sequence: TGTGCCAGCAGCTCGCCGGGACAGGGTGGGGGCACCGGGGAGCTGTTTTTT. Translating it yields CASSSPGQGGGTGELFF. V and J are TRBV7-6 and TRBJ2-2; TRBD1 agrees at 9 bases. With V trimmed by 4 bases and J by 4 bases, 10 bases remained unmatched. This CDR3 has 17 amino acids. CDR1 is SGHVS, CDR2 FNYEAQ, per germline.

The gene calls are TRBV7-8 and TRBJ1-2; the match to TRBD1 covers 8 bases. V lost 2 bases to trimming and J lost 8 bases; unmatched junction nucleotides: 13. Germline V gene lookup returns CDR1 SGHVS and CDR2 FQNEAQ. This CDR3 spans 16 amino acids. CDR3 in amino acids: CASSLLTGTGVNGYTF. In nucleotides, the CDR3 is TGTGCCAGCAGCTTATTGACCGGGACAGGTGTGAACGGCTACACCTTC.

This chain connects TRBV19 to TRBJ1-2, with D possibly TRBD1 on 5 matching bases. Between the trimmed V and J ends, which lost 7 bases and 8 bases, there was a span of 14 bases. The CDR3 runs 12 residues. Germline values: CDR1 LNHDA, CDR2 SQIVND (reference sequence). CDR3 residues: CASTENRRGYTF. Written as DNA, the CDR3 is TGTGCCAGTACCGAAAACAGGAGGGGCTACACCTTC.

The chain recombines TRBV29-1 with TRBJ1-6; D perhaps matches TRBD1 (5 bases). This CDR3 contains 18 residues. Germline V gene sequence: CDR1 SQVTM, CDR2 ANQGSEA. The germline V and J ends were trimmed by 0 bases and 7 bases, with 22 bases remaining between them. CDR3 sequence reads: CSVEDKFTGRGWNSPLHF. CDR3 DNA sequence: TGCAGCGTTGAAGATAAATTTACGGGGAGGGGTTGGAATTCACCCCTCCACTTT.

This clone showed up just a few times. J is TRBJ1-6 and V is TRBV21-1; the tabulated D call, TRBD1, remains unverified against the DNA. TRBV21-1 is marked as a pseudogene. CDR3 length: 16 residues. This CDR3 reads CASSKEAERGNSPLHF. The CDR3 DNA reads TGTGCCAGCAGCAAAGAGGCGGAAAGGGGAAATTCACCCCTCCACTTT.

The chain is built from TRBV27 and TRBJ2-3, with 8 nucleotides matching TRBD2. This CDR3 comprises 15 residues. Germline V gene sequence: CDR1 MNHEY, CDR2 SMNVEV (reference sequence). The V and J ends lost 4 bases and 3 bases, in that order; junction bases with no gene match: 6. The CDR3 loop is CASSYRGGLTDTQYF. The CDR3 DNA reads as TGTGCCAGCAGTTACCGGGGGGGGCTGACAGATACGCAGTATTTT.

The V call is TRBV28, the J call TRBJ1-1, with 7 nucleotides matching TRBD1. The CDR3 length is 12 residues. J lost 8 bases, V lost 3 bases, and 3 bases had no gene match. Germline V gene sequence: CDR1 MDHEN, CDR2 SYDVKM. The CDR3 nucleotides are TGTGCCAGCAGTTTTGGGGACAGAGAAGCTTTCTTT. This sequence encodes CASSFGDREAFF.

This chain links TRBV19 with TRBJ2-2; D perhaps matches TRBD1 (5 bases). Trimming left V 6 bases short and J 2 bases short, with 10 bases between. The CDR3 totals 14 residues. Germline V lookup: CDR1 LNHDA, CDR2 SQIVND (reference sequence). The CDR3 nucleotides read TGTGCCAGTAGCCAGGACATTAACACCGGGGAGCTGTTTTTT. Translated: CASSQDINTGELFF.

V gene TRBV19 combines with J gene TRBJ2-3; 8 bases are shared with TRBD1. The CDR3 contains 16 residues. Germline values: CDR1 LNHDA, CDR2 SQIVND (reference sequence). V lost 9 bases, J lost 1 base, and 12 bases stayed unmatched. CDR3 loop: CASLSKTGVGTDTQYF. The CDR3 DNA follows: TGTGCCAGCCTTTCTAAGACAGGGGTCGGCACAGATACGCAGTATTTT.

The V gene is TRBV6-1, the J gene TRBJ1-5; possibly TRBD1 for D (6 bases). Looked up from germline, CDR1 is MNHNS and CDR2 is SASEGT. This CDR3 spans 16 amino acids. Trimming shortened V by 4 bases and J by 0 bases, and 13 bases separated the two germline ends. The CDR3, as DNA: TGTGCCAGCAGTGCCCTACAGGGCTCTAGCAATCAGCCCCAGCATTTT. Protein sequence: CASSALQGSSNQPQHF.

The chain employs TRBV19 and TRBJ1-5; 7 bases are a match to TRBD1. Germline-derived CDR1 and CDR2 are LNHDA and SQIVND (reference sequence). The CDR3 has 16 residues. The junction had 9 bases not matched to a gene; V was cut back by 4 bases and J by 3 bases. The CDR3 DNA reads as TGTGCCAGTAGTACGATGCGGGACAGCTACAATCAGCCCCAGCATTTT. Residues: CASSTMRDSYNQPQHF.

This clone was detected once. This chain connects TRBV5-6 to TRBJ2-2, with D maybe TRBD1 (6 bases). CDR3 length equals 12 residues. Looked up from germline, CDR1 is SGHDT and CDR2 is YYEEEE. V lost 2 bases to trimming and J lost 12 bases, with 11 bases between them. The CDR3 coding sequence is TGTGCCAGCAGCTTCAACAGGGAACAGCTGTTTTTT. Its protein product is CASSFNREQLFF.

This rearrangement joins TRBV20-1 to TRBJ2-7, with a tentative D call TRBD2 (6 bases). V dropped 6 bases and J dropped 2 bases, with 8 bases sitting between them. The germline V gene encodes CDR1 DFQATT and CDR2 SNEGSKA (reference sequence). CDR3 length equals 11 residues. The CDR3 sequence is CSATGAYEQYF. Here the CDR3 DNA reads TGCAGTGCCACGGGGGCCTACGAGCAGTACTTC.

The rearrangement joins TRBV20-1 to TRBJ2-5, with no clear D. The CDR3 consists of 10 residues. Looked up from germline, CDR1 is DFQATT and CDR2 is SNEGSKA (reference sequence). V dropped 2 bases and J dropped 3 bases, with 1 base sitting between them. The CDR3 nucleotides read TGCAGTGCTAGAAAAGAGACCCAGTACTTC. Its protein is CSARKETQYF.

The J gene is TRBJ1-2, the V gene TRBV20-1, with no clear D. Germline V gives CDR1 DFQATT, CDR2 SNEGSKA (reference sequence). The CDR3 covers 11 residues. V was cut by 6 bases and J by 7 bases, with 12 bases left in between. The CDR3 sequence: CSASHPGGYTF. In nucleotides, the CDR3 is TGCAGTGCCTCACACCCAGGTGGCTACACCTTC.

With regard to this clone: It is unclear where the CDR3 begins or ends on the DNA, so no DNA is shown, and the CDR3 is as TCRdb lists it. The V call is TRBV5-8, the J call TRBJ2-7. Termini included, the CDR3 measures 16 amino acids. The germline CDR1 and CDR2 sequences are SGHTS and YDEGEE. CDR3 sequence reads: CASSRFGPGRAYEQYF.